This T cell receptor beta chain was captured in a study of shared clonotypes between healthy human individuals. Overall study results and limits: Sample collection involved blood only; tissue repertoires are likely different.

For this clone: Its antigen is not known.

The CDR3 loop spans 13 amino acids. Germline CDR1 is SGHTA and CDR2 is FQGNSA. Between the trimmed V and J ends, which lost 2 bases and 0 bases, there was a span of 4 bases. Produced via immunoSEQ multiplex PCR; TCRdb's table is partial and in-frame only. The sample includes 2.5 million or so clones, approximately 92% of them seen just once. The receptor comes from a man between 18 and 35 years old in good health. The chain has TRBV7-2 and TRBJ1-1; the D is unclear. Sample: naive CD4+ T cells sorted from blood. Subset meaning: CD45RA+ positively selected. The CDR3 bases are TGTGCCAGCAGCTTACAGCTGAACACTGAAGCTTTCTTT. Translated, it gives CASSLQLNTEAFF. The whole variable domain, remainder taken from reference TRBV7-2 and TRBJ1-1, is GAGVSQSPSNKVTEKGKDVELRCDPISGHTALYWYRQSLGQGLEFLIYFQGNSAPDKSGLPSDRFSAERTGGSVSTLTIQRTQQEDSAVYLCASSLQLNTEAFFGQGTRLTVV.